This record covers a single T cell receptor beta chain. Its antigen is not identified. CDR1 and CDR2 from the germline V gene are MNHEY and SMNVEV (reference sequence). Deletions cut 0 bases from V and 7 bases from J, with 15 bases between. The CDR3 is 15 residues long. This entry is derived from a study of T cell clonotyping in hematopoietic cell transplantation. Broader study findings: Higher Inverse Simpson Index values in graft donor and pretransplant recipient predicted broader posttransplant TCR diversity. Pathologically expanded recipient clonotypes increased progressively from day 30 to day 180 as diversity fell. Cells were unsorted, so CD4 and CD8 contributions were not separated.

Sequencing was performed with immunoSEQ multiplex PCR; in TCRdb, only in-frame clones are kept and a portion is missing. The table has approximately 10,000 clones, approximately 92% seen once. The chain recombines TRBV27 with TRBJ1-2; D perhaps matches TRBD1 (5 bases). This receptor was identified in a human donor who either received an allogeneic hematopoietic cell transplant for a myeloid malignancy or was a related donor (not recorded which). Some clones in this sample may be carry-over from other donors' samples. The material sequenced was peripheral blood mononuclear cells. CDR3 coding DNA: TGTGCCAGCAGTTTATCAGCCCAGGGATTTTTTGGCTACACCTTC. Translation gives CASSLSAQGFFGYTF.